The next 14 T cell receptor beta chains were all read from a single sample in a study of PD-L1 blockade in urothelial cancer. Only in-frame clones appear in the TCRdb table, and some are missing; sequencing was by immunoSEQ multiplex PCR. The sample consists of 85,000 to 100,000 clones, roughly 90% of them appearing once. The sample here was PBMCs, taken around atezolizumab (anti-PD-L1) treatment. Receptors originate from a man aged 55 to 70 with urothelial cancer.

V usage is TRBV6-6 and J usage is TRBJ2-7; 7 nucleotides agree with TRBD1. CDR3 size: 11 residues. CDR1 and CDR2 (germline): MNHNY, SVGAGI (reference sequence). The J segment lost 5 bases and the V segment lost 5 bases, leaving 0 bases of the junction unmatched. DNA of the CDR3: TGTGCCAGCAGTACAGGGGACGAGCAGTACTTC. Translated, it gives CASSTGDEQYF.

This CDR3 is CASSEQGYAGDEKLFF. For the CDR3, the DNA is TGTGCCAGCAGTGAACAAGGGTATGCGGGGGATGAAAAACTGTTTTTT. The rearrangement links TRBV25-1 to TRBJ1-4; possibly TRBD1 for D (5 bases). Germline assignment: CDR1 MGHDK and CDR2 SYGVNS. V was trimmed by 2 bases and J by 6 bases, leaving 16 bases between them. The CDR3 runs to 16 residues.

The genes are TRBV11-2 and TRBJ1-2; 11 nucleotides line up with TRBD1. In germline, CDR1 is SGHAT, CDR2 FQNNGV. The CDR3 consists of 15 residues. Unmatched junction bases numbered 7, after V lost 5 bases and J lost 5 bases. Written as DNA, the CDR3 is TGTGCCAGCAGCACCTGGGACAGGGGGGGTTATGGCTACACCTTC. As protein: CASSTWDRGGYGYTF.

The chain joins TRBV11-2 to TRBJ2-1; TRBD1 matches 7 bases. Losses at the gene ends were 5 bases for V and 8 bases for J; bases not matched to a gene: 6. Per the germline V gene, CDR1 is SGHAT and CDR2 is FQNNGV. This CDR3 contains 13 residues. The CDR3 sequence: CASSLIQGDEQFF. CDR3 coding DNA: TGTGCCAGCAGCCTAATCCAGGGGGATGAGCAGTTCTTC.

This chain connects TRBV30 to TRBJ2-3; D not resolved. This CDR3 region has 11 residues. From germline, CDR1 is GTSNPN and CDR2 SVGIG (reference sequence). Trimming pared 5 bases from V and 6 bases from J, leaving 9 bases between. As DNA, the CDR3 is TGTGCCTGGGCGTCCGCGGATACGCAGTATTTT. This codes for CAWASADTQYF.

The chain is built from TRBV9 and TRBJ1-1; 11 bases align to TRBD1. Germline trimming cut 5 bases from V and 1 base from J; bases unmatched to any gene: 1. Germline V gene sequence: CDR1 SGDLS, CDR2 YYNGEE. This CDR3 has 14 residues. In DNA, the CDR3 is TGTGCCAGCAGTGGACAGGGGGCGAACACTGAAGCTTTCTTT. It codes for CASSGQGANTEAFF.

With regard to this clone: The sample holds other DNA sequences that translate to the same CDR3. The chain combines TRBV28 with TRBJ2-7, with D possibly matching TRBD1 (5 bases). Trimming shortened V by 5 bases and J by 1 base, and 9 bases separated the two germline ends. CDR1 and CDR2 (germline): MDHEN, SYDVKM. CDR3 length equals 13 residues. The CDR3 protein is CASSPGQSYEQYF. The CDR3 nucleotides read TGTGCCAGCAGTCCAGGGCAGTCCTACGAGCAGTACTTC. The entire variable domain, with the rest obtained from reference TRBV28 and TRBJ2-7, is as follows: DVKVTQSSRYLVKRTGEKVFLECVQDMDHENMFWYRQDPGLGLRLIYFSYDVKMKEKGDIPEGYSVSREKKERFSLILESASTNQTSMYLCASSPGQSYEQYFGPGTRLTVT.

This chain joins TRBV9 and TRBJ1-2; TRBD1 is a possible D gene (6 bases). CDR3 length: 15 residues. Germline CDR1 is SGDLS and CDR2 is YYNGEE. V dropped 4 bases and J dropped 0 bases, with 13 bases sitting between them. The CDR3 sequence: CASSHTGLANYGYTF. The CDR3 coding sequence is TGTGCCAGCAGCCATACAGGGTTAGCTAACTATGGCTACACCTTC.

The chain uses TRBV7-9 and TRBJ2-5, with D uncertain. Looked up from germline, CDR1 is SEHNR and CDR2 is FQNEAQ (reference sequence). Trimming stripped 4 bases from V and 1 base from J, with 19 bases between. This CDR3 is 17 amino acids long. CDR3 sequence (DNA): TGTGCCAGCAGCTCGGAAGGCCCGACGGCGGCCCAAGAGACCCAGTACTTC. Protein product: CASSSEGPTAAQETQYF.

The rearrangement joins TRBV11-3 to TRBJ2-1, with 10 bases aligning to TRBD2. With 1 base clipped from V and 14 bases from J, the junction kept 8 bases outside the gene matches. CDR3 length: 14 amino acids. Germline-derived CDR1 and CDR2 are SGHNT and YENEEA. CDR3 nucleotide sequence: TGTGCCAGCAGCTTAGTCGGTCTAGCGGGAGTCAAGTTCTTC. It specifies CASSLVGLAGVKFF.

The rearrangement links TRBV6-6 to TRBJ1-1, with D perhaps matching TRBD1 (6 bases). The germline V gene encodes CDR1 MNHNY and CDR2 SVGAGI (reference sequence). The CDR3 loop spans 14 amino acids. Trimming stripped 5 bases from V and 7 bases from J, with 17 bases between. This CDR3 reads CASSAQGFDDEAFF. The CDR3 nucleotides are TGTGCCAGCAGTGCCCAGGGGTTCGATGATGAAGCTTTCTTT.

The chain links TRBV30 to TRBJ1-2; TRBD1 might be the D (5 bases). The CDR3 sequence is 14 residues long. Trimming removed 3 bases at V and 4 bases at J, with 15 bases between. CDR1 GTSNPN and CDR2 SVGIG come from the germline V gene (reference sequence). This CDR3 is CAWSTRGLIYGYTF. In DNA form, the CDR3 reads TGTGCCTGGAGCACTAGGGGACTCATCTATGGCTACACCTTC.

The chain employs TRBV7-9 and TRBJ1-1; D gene unclear. Germline CDR1 reads SEHNR; CDR2 reads FQNEAQ (reference sequence). V lost 2 bases, J lost 10 bases, and 14 bases lay in between. The CDR3 is 13 amino acids. CDR3 sequence (DNA): TGTGCCAGCAGCTTAACATCTCGGGGTTCAGCTTTCTTT. Its protein is CASSLTSRGSAFF.

This chain uses TRBV7-9 with TRBJ1-3; D perhaps matches TRBD1 (6 bases). The CDR3 sequence is 17 residues long. V lost 0 bases, J lost 0 bases, and 12 bases lay in between. Looked up from germline, CDR1 is SEHNR and CDR2 is FQNEAQ (reference sequence). The CDR3 sequence: CASSLAPGQDSGNTIYF. For the CDR3, the DNA is TGTGCCAGCAGCTTAGCGCCGGGACAAGACTCTGGAAACACCATATATTTT. Combining the CDR3 with reference TRBV7-9 and TRBJ1-3 gives the whole variable domain DTGVSQNPRHKITKRGQNVTFRCDPISEHNRLYWYRQTLGQGPEFLTYFQNEAQLEKSRLLSDRFSAERPKGSFSTLEIQRTEQGDSAMYLCASSLAPGQDSGNTIYFGEGSWLTVV.